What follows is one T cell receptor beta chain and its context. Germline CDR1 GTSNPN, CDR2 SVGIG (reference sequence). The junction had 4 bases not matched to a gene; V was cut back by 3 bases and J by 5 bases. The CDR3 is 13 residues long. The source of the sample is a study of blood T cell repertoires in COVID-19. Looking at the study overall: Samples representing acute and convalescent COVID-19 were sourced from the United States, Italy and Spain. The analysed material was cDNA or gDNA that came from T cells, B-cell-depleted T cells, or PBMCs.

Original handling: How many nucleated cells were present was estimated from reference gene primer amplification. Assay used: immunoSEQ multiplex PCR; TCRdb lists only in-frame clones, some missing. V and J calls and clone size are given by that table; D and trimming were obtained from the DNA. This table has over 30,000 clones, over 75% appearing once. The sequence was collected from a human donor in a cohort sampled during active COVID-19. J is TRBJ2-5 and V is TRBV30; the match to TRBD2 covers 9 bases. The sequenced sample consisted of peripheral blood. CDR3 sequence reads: CAWRSGGRETQYF. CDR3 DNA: TGTGCCTGGAGGAGCGGGGGGCGGGAGACCCAGTACTTC.